This TCR beta chain is from a study of CD8 T cells in ankylosing spondylitis. Study observations and caveats: Peripheral blood held disease-linked clones only at relatively low frequency, and these were CD8+. Before this, some motif variants had been reported in reactive arthritis synovial fluid and blood. There was reportedly significant enrichment of clones that were disease-linked in matched ankylosing spondylitis synovial fluid.

Comment on this clonotype: Its specificity is not known.

Germline CDR1 is SGHRS and CDR2 is YFSETQ. J gave up 3 bases and V 1 base, and 4 bases lay outside the gene matches. The CDR3 loop spans 15 amino acids. Quantitative 5'-RACE with molecular barcodes generated TCR beta libraries. TCRdb re-called the 5' RACE reads with MiXCR, one entry per CDR3 protein. The sample yields 180,000 or so distinct CDR3 sequences, around 10% seen once. The sequence came from a male donor with ankylosing spondylitis or in good health (not recorded which). The sequencing sample was made of blood, either unsorted or a sorted T cell fraction (not recorded which). The chain links TRBV5-1 to TRBJ2-3; the match to TRBD2 covers 8 bases. The DNA of the CDR3 is TGCGCCAGCAGCTTGCGAAGCGGGGGAACAGATACGCAGTATTTT. Translation gives CASSLRSGGTDTQYF.